This TCR beta chain was captured by sequencing in a study of Graves' ophthalmopathy and Graves' hyperthyroidism. Study findings and constraints: Most expanded clonotypes in thyroid above 0.001 frequency also showed up in blood.

Unmatched junction bases numbered 14, after V lost 8 bases and J lost 7 bases. CDR1 and CDR2 (germline): MDHEN, SYDVKM. The CDR3 is made up of 17 amino acids. Worth noting for this clonotype: Its antigen is not identified.

Clinical symptoms, serum thyroxine, TRAb, thyroid ultrasound and orbital computed tomography were relied on for diagnosis. Amplified TCR beta CDR3 regions were obtained using RNA transcripts as template. First-round RT-PCR relied on HTBI primers, and a second-round multiplex PCR came next. TCRdb processed the multiplex PCR reads anew with MiXCR; each CDR3 protein has one entry. The table records approximately 480,000 distinct CDR3 sequences, around 14% of them present only once. The TCR was taken from a woman in her twenties or thirties with Graves' ophthalmopathy. The chain employs TRBV28 and TRBJ1-4; TRBD1 aligns across 12 bases. The sequenced sample consisted of blood. The CDR3, as DNA: TGTGCCAGCCGGAACCCGGGACAGGGGGCGCGGAGTGAAAAACTGTTTTTT. Translated: CASRNPGQGARSEKLFF.